The 21 T cell receptor beta chains given below trace back to one sample, sequenced in a study of T cells in tuberculosis. Some clones are missing from TCRdb's copy, which holds only in-frame ones; the method was immunoSEQ multiplex PCR. Here the sample spans tens of thousands of clones, more than 75% being singletons. Sorting used thawed, overnight-rested PBMC stained with anti-CD3, a viability dye and GMM-loaded CD1B tetramer. C32 glucose monomycolate from Rhodococcus equi was loaded onto the CD1B tetramers. Sequences were obtained from CD1b-GMM tetramer-negative cells sorted from PBMCs. The receptors come from an adult woman with latent tuberculosis.

The rearrangement uses TRBV5-1 and TRBJ1-2; the D gene is possibly TRBD1 (5 bases). Germline CDR1 is SGHRS and CDR2 is YFSETQ. Trimming stripped 0 bases from V and 8 bases from J, with 11 bases between. The CDR3 sequence is 13 residues long. The CDR3 region is CASSLGQGKGYTF. CDR3 nucleotides: TGCGCCAGCAGCTTGGGGCAGGGTAAAGGCTACACCTTC. The whole variable domain, filled in from reference TRBV5-1 and TRBJ1-2, reads KAGVTQTPRYLIKTRGQQVTLSCSPISGHRSVSWYQQTPGQGLQFLFEYFSETQRNKGNFPGRFSGRQFSNSRSEMNVSTLELGDSALYLCASSLGQGKGYTFGSGTRLTVV.

V usage is TRBV21-1 and J usage is TRBJ2-7; the table's D call TRBD2 went unverified against the DNA. TRBV21-1 is assigned pseudogene status. The CDR3 covers 18 residues. The CDR3 loop is CASSKYGRADRITYEQYV. The DNA for the CDR3 is TGTGCCAGCAGCAAATATGGGAGGGCTGACAGGATAACCTACGAGCAGTACGTC.

V and J are TRBV7-8 and TRBJ2-7, with 7 nucleotides matching TRBD2. Germline trimming cut 3 bases from V and 0 bases from J; bases unmatched to any gene: 5. CDR1 and CDR2 from the germline V gene are SGHVS and FQNEAQ. This CDR3 has 15 residues. CDR3 DNA: TGTGCCAGCAGCTTCGGTGGGACTAACTCCTACGAGCAGTACTTC. Protein product: CASSFGGTNSYEQYF.

The chain has TRBV10-1 and TRBJ2-1; 9 bases map to TRBD2. This CDR3 comprises 14 residues. The V segment lost 2 bases and the J segment 4 bases; nucleotides outside the gene matches: 0. The germline gives CDR1 WNHNN, CDR2 SYGVQD (reference sequence). In nucleotides, the CDR3 is TGCGCCAGCAGTGAGAGCGGGAGGTACAATGAGCAGTTCTTC. Its protein product is CASSESGRYNEQFF.

The CDR3 sequence is CAWSGGDLLVNNYGYTF. CDR3 sequence (DNA): TGTGCCTGGAGTGGAGGCGACCTGCTGGTGAATAACTATGGCTACACCTTC. The V gene is TRBV30, the J gene TRBJ1-2; no firm D call. V gave up 1 base and J gave up 1 base, with 19 bases separating them. CDR1 is GTSNPN, CDR2 SVGIG, per germline (reference sequence). This CDR3 comprises 17 residues.

This chain connects TRBV27 to TRBJ2-1; 8 nucleotides line up with TRBD2. V was pared by 0 bases and J by 9 bases, with 13 bases of the junction left unmatched. Germline CDR1 MNHEY, CDR2 SMNVEV (reference sequence). There are 17 residues in the CDR3. The CDR3 reads CASSLSPPGGGRSEQFF. As DNA, the CDR3 is TGTGCCAGCAGTTTATCCCCCCCTGGCGGGGGGCGGAGTGAGCAGTTCTTC.

The chain couples TRBV30 to TRBJ2-7; the match to TRBD2 covers 8 bases. The CDR3 consists of 15 residues. The V gene's germline CDR1 is GTSNPN and CDR2 SVGIG (reference sequence). V lost 1 base to trimming and J lost 2 bases; unmatched junction nucleotides: 7. The CDR3 DNA sequence: TGTGCCTGGAGTGAGGGAGGCGGGGGGCCCTACGAGCAGTACTTC. Its translation is CAWSEGGGGPYEQYF.

This chain connects TRBV6-1 to TRBJ2-3, with D unclear. V gave up 2 bases and J gave up 6 bases, with 9 bases separating them. The CDR3 runs to 13 residues. In germline, CDR1 is MNHNS, CDR2 SASEGT. CDR3 residues: CASSEMSHDTQYF. In nucleotides, the CDR3 is TGTGCCAGCAGTGAAATGAGCCACGATACGCAGTATTTT.

The chain employs TRBV9 and TRBJ1-2, with TRBD1 identical over 8 bases. The CDR3 extends over 14 amino acids. Germline CDR1 SGDLS, CDR2 YYNGEE. With V trimmed by 4 bases and J by 4 bases, 6 bases remained unmatched. As DNA, the CDR3 is TGTGCCAGCAGCAACCGGGACAGGCCCTATGGCTACACCTTC. Translating it yields CASSNRDRPYGYTF. Full variable domain (outside the CDR3, taken from reference TRBV9 and TRBJ1-2): DSGVTQTPKHLITATGQRVTLRCSPRSGDLSVYWYQQSLDQGLQFLIQYYNGEERAKGNILERFSAQQFPDLHSELNLSSLELGDSALYFCASSNRDRPYGYTFGSGTRLTVV.

The chain has TRBV27 and TRBJ2-3; no clear D. This CDR3 has 13 residues. Germline V gives CDR1 MNHEY, CDR2 SMNVEV (reference sequence). V lost 5 bases to trimming and J lost 5 bases, with 11 bases between them. CDR3 sequence: CASSPGTIDTQYF. The CDR3 DNA sequence: TGTGCCAGCAGTCCGGGTACGATAGATACGCAGTATTTT.

V is TRBV5-1 and J is TRBJ1-1; 9 positions agree with TRBD1. Trimming cost V 5 bases and J 3 bases; bases outside gene matches: 5. The germline gives CDR1 SGHRS, CDR2 YFSETQ. The CDR3 totals 14 residues. The CDR3 DNA reads TGCGCCAGCAGACCCGGGGACAGGGACACTGAAGCTTTCTTT. Translating it yields CASRPGDRDTEAFF.

The chain is built from TRBV30 and TRBJ1-2, with 7 bases that match TRBD1. V was pared by 3 bases and J by 4 bases, with 11 bases of the junction left unmatched. There are 15 residues in the CDR3. CDR1 is GTSNPN, CDR2 SVGIG, per germline (reference sequence). CDR3 sequence reads: CAWSPTGLKVYGYTF. DNA for the CDR3: TGTGCCTGGAGCCCGACAGGGTTAAAGGTCTATGGCTACACCTTC.

The chain is built from TRBV18 and TRBJ1-5, with TRBD1 as a possible D gene (6 bases). The length of the CDR3 is 16 residues. The ends were cut back, 2 bases at V and 0 bases at J, with 11 bases in the middle. Germline V gives CDR1 KGHSH, CDR2 LQKENI. CDR3 region: CASSPRRTDSNQPQHF. The CDR3 nucleotides are TGTGCCAGCTCACCAAGGAGGACAGATAGCAATCAGCCCCAGCATTTT.

The V and J genes are TRBV19 and TRBJ2-5; possible D gene TRBD1, 6 bases. The CDR3 is made up of 13 amino acids. Trimming shortened V by 4 bases and J by 4 bases, and 10 bases separated the two germline ends. Germline V lookup: CDR1 LNHDA, CDR2 SQIVND (reference sequence). DNA of the CDR3: TGTGCCAGTAGTACAGGGGTCAGAGAGACCCAGTACTTC. Protein: CASSTGVRETQYF.

The chain carries TRBV7-6 and TRBJ2-5; 8 bases align to TRBD1. Trimming at V came to 3 bases and at J to 2 bases, leaving 5 bases not matched to a gene. This CDR3 comprises 15 residues. CDR1 is SGHVS and CDR2 is FNYEAQ in the germline V gene. As DNA, the CDR3 is TGTGCCAGCAGCTTGTGGACAGGGCTTCAAGAGACCCAGTACTTC. This translates into CASSLWTGLQETQYF.

The chain joins TRBV6-5 to TRBJ2-5, with 8 bases matching TRBD2. This CDR3 is built from 15 residues. After removal of 6 bases from V and 9 bases from J, the junction contained 15 bases not matched to a gene. Germline V gives CDR1 MNHEY, CDR2 SVGAGI. The CDR3 here is CASRLLGTRRGAQYF. The CDR3 coding sequence is TGTGCCAGCAGGCTCCTTGGGACTAGGCGAGGGGCCCAGTACTTC.

The V call is TRBV11-2, the J call TRBJ2-7, with D hard to call. Trimming removed 1 base at V and 3 bases at J, with 22 bases between. This CDR3 contains 18 residues. The germline CDR1 and CDR2 sequences are SGHAT and FQNNGV. CDR3 region: CASSLAATHGRPVYEQYF. For the CDR3, the DNA is TGTGCCAGCAGCTTAGCCGCCACCCATGGCCGCCCCGTCTACGAGCAGTACTTC.

This clone was detected only once. J is TRBJ2-7 and V is TRBV4-2; perhaps TRBD2 as D (6 bases). The CDR3 totals 14 residues. Trimming pared 5 bases from V and 2 bases from J, leaving 13 bases between. Germline assignment: CDR1 LGHNA and CDR2 YNFKEQ. The DNA for the CDR3 is TGTGCCAGCAGCTTTGACGGAGGGCCCTACGAGCAGTACTTC. Translating gives CASSFDGGPYEQYF.

The CDR3 reads CASSHVRSGGGGADTQYF. The CDR3 bases are TGTGCCAGCAGCCATGTAAGAAGCGGGGGCGGAGGGGCAGATACGCAGTATTTT. This sequence joins TRBV11-2 and TRBJ2-3; 8 bases map to TRBD2. This CDR3 comprises 18 residues. Trimming removed 5 bases from V and 4 bases from J; junction bases left unmatched: 17. Germline V lookup: CDR1 SGHAT, CDR2 FQNNGV.

This chain connects TRBV7-3 to TRBJ2-6, with a tentative D call TRBD2 (5 bases). The CDR3 is 16 amino acids. V dropped 5 bases and J dropped 0 bases, with 11 bases sitting between them. Per germline, CDR1 SGHTA and CDR2 FQGTGA. Here the CDR3 reads CASSRDIFSGANVLTF. DNA of the CDR3: TGTGCCAGCAGCCGGGATATCTTCTCTGGGGCCAACGTCCTGACTTTC.

V gene TRBV29-1 combines with J gene TRBJ2-1, with a possible D match to TRBD2 (6 bases). Germline values: CDR1 SQVTM, CDR2 ANQGSEA. V was trimmed by 8 bases and J by 7 bases, leaving 12 bases between them. The CDR3 runs to 11 residues. The CDR3 reads CSYGGMNEQFF. The CDR3 coding sequence is TGCAGCTACGGGGGTATGAATGAGCAGTTCTTC.